This T cell receptor beta chain was recovered during a study of OX40 agonist ivuxolimab in advanced cancers. Study information: In this trial design, patients received ivuxolimab intravenously at 0.01 to 10 mg/kg every 2 weeks. Partial responses were recorded for three patients, including one with hepatocellular carcinoma and two with cutaneous melanoma.

Systemic immunosuppression or a history of autoimmune disease excluded patients. The germline V and J ends were trimmed by 5 bases and 6 bases, with 4 bases remaining between them. Germline loops: CDR1 MNHEY, CDR2 SMNVEV (reference sequence). CDR3 length: 11 amino acids. Comment on this clone: Its target is not known.

Study-wide findings and caveats: Expanded clones belonging to CD8+ T cells outnumbered, on average, those of CD4+.

The method was immunoSEQ multiplex PCR; TCRdb's version includes in-frame clones alone and lacks a portion of them. In the table there are 15,000 to 20,000 clones, 75% to 90% of which are singletons. This chain links TRBV27 with TRBJ2-2, with D hard to call. The receptor was isolated from an adult with an advanced solid tumor such as melanoma, head and neck, liver or kidney cancer. The source was CD4+ or CD8+ T cells sorted from blood, collected in a trial of the OX40 agonist ivuxolimab. The CDR3 loop reads CASSPSGELFF. Written as DNA, the CDR3 is TGTGCCAGCAGTCCCTCCGGGGAGCTGTTTTTT.